This entry describes one TCR beta chain. It has no known antigen specificity. Base-call qualities are not available, and no considerably larger clone is one nucleotide away. The data derive from a study of human T cells and chemical hapten exposure listed by TCRdb under 2021. Concerning the study at large: The libraries were sequenced as a pool, and the TCR yield per sample differed mostly because of small variations in library volumes within the pool. Peripheral blood TCR repertoire changes were tracked in vivo in alopecia patients during primary and secondary sensitization to the hapten diphenylcyclopropenone (DPC). Both TCR alpha and TCR beta chains were sequenced from each blood RNA sample.

CDR1 and CDR2 are drawn from the germline V gene: MGHDK, SYGVNS. V was cut back by 5 bases and J by 4 bases, leaving a gap of 18 bases between them. The CDR3 runs 16 residues from the cysteine to the phenylalanine. Only CDR3 DNA is held: 48 bases, read in frame from base 1. Here is what the overall study found, with its caveats: After repeated subsampling, the strength of the expansion versus patch-test correlation and the threshold at which it became significant changed. No change with DPC sensitization was found in the number of TCRs above 1 in 1000 frequency, and no evidence of global repertoire structure alterations was found.

Explained via the paper, the time point label denotes: healthy volunteer bleed at 2 weeks. Total RNA was extracted from unfractionated whole blood collected in Tempus Blood RNA tubes. Five healthy volunteers acted as controls for TCR sequencing and had blood drawn at day 0, 2 weeks and 6 weeks. Libraries were prepared through RACE. The reads were generated on a NextSeq 500. During library preparation, unique molecular identifiers were attached to individual cDNA molecules so that TCRs could be counted in a quantitative, reproducible way. The paper's processing steps were these. The median number of TCRs per sample was approximately 93,000, ranging from about 20,000 to 750,000. V, J and CDR3 annotation of the TCR reads was performed with the Decombinator software suite. For the PS versus PT1 abundance plots, all samples were subsampled to the same number of TCRs (28,000). TCRs were defined as expanded if absent before sensitization and observed at least eight times at the 2-week time point. The public reads were reprocessed in TCRdb via fastp at Q25 and MiXCR, keeping in-frame beta chains. Merged by CDR3 protein, the rows form single entries marked with the most common genes and DNA. The V and J calls were determined by TCRdb, not by the authors. Across this sample there are about 130,000 distinct CDR3 sequences, with approximately 10% seen only once. The top ten constitute 1.5% to 2% of the sample.

This TCR was recovered from a male donor in good health. Some clones in this sample may be carry-over from other donors' samples. The V gene is TRBV25-1 and the J gene is TRBJ2-1; possibly the D gene is TRBD1, per 6 matching bases. Sequenced sample: whole blood. The CDR3 loop reads CASSPPGSQGYNEQFF. The sequenced DNA: TGTGCCAGCAGTCCTCCGGGTAGTCAGGGGTACAATGAGCAGTTCTTC.